This TCR beta chain comes out of a study of blood T cell repertoires in COVID-19. At the level of the study: The United States, Italy and Spain were the sources of the acute and convalescent COVID-19 samples. T cells, B-cell-depleted T cells, or PBMCs provided the cDNA or gDNA that served as material.

In the original analysis: Amplification of reference gene primers provided the estimated nucleated cell counts. The protocol was immunoSEQ multiplex PCR, while the TCRdb copy is restricted to in-frame clones and leaves out a portion. V and J calls and clone size are as listed in that table; D and trimming were resolved from the DNA. The sample records tens of thousands of clones, more than 75% being singletons. The CDR3 runs 15 residues. Germline values: CDR1 SGHRS, CDR2 YFSETQ. V was pared by 3 bases and J by 5 bases, with 3 bases of the junction left unmatched. The sample taken for sequencing was peripheral blood. J is TRBJ2-2 and V is TRBV5-1; TRBD1 agrees at 11 bases. The origin of this receptor is a man aged 50-60 years with active COVID-19. The CDR3: CASSSGTGGTGELFF. DNA for the CDR3: TGCGCCAGCAGCTCCGGGACAGGGGGGACCGGGGAGCTGTTTTTT.